This TCR beta chain was recorded in a study of blood T cell repertoires in COVID-19 (dated by TCRdb to 2020 to 2022). About the full investigation: Samples covering the acute and convalescent phases of COVID-19 were provided by collaborators in the United States, Italy and Spain. The prospective study material was composed of cDNA or gDNA derived from T cells, B-cell-depleted T cells, or PBMCs. The dataset comprised deeply sampled blood TCRbeta repertoires from subjects exposed to, actively infected with, or recovered from COVID-19. The repertoires were made available in a free public database intended to serve as a resource for research on the immune response to SARS-CoV-2. Samples came from the ongoing ImmuneRACE study (first 160 participants) plus 1,254 subjects from 6 global collaborators. A de-identified subject ID, COVID-19 status, age in years and sex were almost always included in the sample metadata. Where HLA class I and class II types were available, the types were taken from metadata supplied by the sample provider, not from assay-based typing. What the study reported, not specific to this receptor: How much clinical and demographic metadata was included differed by source and by participant, and the metadata was provided uncurated.

TCRbeta CDR3 regions were amplified from genomic DNA by means of the immunoSEQ Assay, a bias-controlled multiplex PCR. The paper's processing steps were these. Within the assay, amplification of reference gene primers was used to estimate how many nucleated cells each sample contained. To quantify the absolute abundance of each unique TCRbeta CDR3 rearrangement, sequence reads were collapsed and filtered. For each sample, productive Simpson clonality was calculated as the square root of Simpson's diversity index over productive rearrangements. TCRdb limited this immuneACCESS table to in-frame rearrangements with V and J called. A share of clones is missing; checked studies link under half to unresolved V genes, and the rest is unexplained. That table gives V, J and clone size, and the DNA gave D and trimming. The sample table holds more than 200,000 clones, of which 84% were seen once. Under 5% of the sample is taken by the ten largest.

Each collaborating institution followed its own protocols to collect whole blood in K2EDTA tubes. For TCRbeta analysis, collaborators shipped samples as frozen whole blood, isolated PBMCs, or DNA extracted from either of those sample types. Of note for this clone: Its binding antigen is unknown. Base quality data are lacking; no much larger clone is found one base away.

Sample: peripheral blood. This sequence originates from a man between 60 and 75 years old with acute or convalescent COVID-19.

The nucleotide sequence is TGCAGCGTGGACAGGGGATTCATGAACACTGAAGCTTTCTTT. This sequence encodes CSVDRGFMNTEAFF. The chain is made from TRBV29-1 and TRBJ1-1; 9 central nucleotides agree with TRBD1. Trimming takes 6 bases off V and 0 bases off J; junction bases not matched to a gene: 5. According to the germline V gene, CDR1 reads SQVTM and CDR2 reads ANQGSEA. Inclusive of the bounding cysteine and phenylalanine, the CDR3 is 14 residues long. The CDR3 DNA has 42 bases and is translated from base 1.